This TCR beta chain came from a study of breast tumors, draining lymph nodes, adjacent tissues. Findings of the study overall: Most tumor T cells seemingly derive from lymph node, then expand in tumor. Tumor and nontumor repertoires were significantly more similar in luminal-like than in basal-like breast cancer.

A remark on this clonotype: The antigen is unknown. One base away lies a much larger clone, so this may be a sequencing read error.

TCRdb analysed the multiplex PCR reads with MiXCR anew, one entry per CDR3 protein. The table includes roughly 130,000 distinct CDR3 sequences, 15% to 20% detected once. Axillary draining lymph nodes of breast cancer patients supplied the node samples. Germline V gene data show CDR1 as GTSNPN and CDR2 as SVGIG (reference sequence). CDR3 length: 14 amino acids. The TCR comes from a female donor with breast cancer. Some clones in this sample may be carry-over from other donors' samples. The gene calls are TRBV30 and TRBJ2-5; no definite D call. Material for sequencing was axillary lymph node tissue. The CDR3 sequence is CAWRKIGFQETKYF. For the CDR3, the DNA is TGTGCCTGGAGAAAAATTGGATTCCAAGAGACCAAGTACTTC.